Below, 5 T cell receptor beta chains from the same sample are listed, as sequenced in a study of T-cell reconstitution after alpha-beta-depleted transplantation in children. During its preparation, the TCRbeta library received unique molecular identifiers. MiXCR was run by TCRdb on the PCR reads, yielding one entry per CDR3 protein. The table has 200,000 to 300,000 distinct CDR3 sequences, around 12% seen once. The specimen was PBMCs from the stem cell graft donor, collected from the stem cell graft. The receptors were sampled from a human donor who donated a stem cell graft to a child with acute lymphoblastic leukemia.

Notes on this clonotype: Given a much more abundant clone one base away, this may be a read error. This chain joins TRBV20-1 and TRBJ2-4, with TRBD2 identical over 10 bases. Germline CDR1 is DFQATT and CDR2 is SNEGSKA (reference sequence). This CDR3 spans 17 amino acids. This CDR3 reads CCARVLAGARFQNIQYF. The CDR3 DNA is TGCTGTGCTAGGGTCCTAGCGGGAGCGCGATTCCAAAACATTCAGTACTTC.

This clonotype came up many times. The chain couples TRBV7-8 to TRBJ1-1; the D gene is possibly TRBD1 (6 bases). From germline, CDR1 is SGHVS and CDR2 FQNEAQ. This CDR3 is 14 amino acids long. Trimming shortened V by 5 bases and J by 1 base, and 11 bases separated the two germline ends. The CDR3 nucleotides are TGTGCCAGCAGCAAGACGGACAGGAACACTGAAGCTTTCTTT. Amino acids: CASSKTDRNTEAFF.

V usage is TRBV6-1 and J usage is TRBJ2-2; 11 nucleotides agree with TRBD1. Germline CDR1 is MNHNS and CDR2 is SASEGT. This CDR3 has 15 amino acids. Trimming cost V 6 bases and J 6 bases; bases outside gene matches: 6. CDR3 region: CASSHGGQGAGELFF. In DNA, the CDR3 is TGTGCCAGCAGCCATGGGGGACAGGGGGCCGGGGAGCTGTTTTTT.

The genes are TRBV7-6 and TRBJ2-7, with 8 bases identical to TRBD1. J lost 3 bases, V lost 0 bases, and 10 bases had no gene match. CDR1 is SGHVS, CDR2 FNYEAQ, per germline. This CDR3 has 17 amino acids. For the CDR3, the DNA is TGTGCCAGCAGCTTAGCCCCCTCCTACAGGGGGAACTACGAGCAGTACTTC. Translated: CASSLAPSYRGNYEQYF.

This clonotype was detected only a few times. The rearrangement links TRBV15 to TRBJ2-6; D gene ambiguous. The CDR3 is made up of 16 amino acids. Germline-derived CDR1 and CDR2 are LNHNV and YYDKDF (reference sequence). Trimming removed 0 bases at V and 1 base at J, with 7 bases between. The CDR3 DNA is TGTGCCACCAGCAGAGATCGAGGATCTGGGGCCAACGTCCTGACTTTC. Its translation is CATSRDRGSGANVLTF.